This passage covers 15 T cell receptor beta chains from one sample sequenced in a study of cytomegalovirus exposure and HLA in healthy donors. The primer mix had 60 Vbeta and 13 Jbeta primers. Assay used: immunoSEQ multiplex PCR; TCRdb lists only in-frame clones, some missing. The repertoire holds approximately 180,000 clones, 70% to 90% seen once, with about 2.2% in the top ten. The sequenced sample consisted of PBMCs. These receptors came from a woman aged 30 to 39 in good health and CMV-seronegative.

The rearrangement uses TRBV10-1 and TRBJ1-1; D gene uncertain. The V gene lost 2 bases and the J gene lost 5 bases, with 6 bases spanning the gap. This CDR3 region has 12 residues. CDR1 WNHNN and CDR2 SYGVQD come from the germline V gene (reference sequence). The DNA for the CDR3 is TGCGCCAGCAGTGAGCCGGGGACTGAAGCTTTCTTT. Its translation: CASSEPGTEAFF.

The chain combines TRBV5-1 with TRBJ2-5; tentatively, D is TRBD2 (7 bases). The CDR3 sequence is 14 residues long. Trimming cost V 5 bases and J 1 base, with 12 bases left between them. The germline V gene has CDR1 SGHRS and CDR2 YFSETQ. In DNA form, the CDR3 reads TGCGCCAGCAGGGGGGCTAGCGGCCAAGAGACCCAGTACTTC. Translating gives CASRGASGQETQYF.

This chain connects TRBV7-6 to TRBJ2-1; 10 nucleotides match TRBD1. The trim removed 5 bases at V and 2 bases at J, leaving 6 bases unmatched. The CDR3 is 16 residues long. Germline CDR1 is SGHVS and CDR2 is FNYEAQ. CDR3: CASSNRDRGAYNEQFF. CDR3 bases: TGTGCCAGCAGCAACCGGGACAGGGGAGCCTACAATGAGCAGTTCTTC.

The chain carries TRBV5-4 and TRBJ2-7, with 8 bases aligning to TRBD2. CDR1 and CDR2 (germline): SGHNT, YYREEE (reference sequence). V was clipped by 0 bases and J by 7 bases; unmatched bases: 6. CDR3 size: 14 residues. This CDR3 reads CASSLGGLAGEQYF. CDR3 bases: TGTGCCAGCAGCTTGGGGGGGTTAGCGGGAGAGCAGTACTTC.

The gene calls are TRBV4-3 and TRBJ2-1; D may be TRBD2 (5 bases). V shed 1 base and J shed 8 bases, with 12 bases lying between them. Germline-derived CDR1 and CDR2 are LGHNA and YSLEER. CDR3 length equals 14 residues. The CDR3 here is CASSQASRLDEQFF. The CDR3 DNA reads TGCGCCAGCAGCCAAGCTAGCAGATTGGATGAGCAGTTCTTC.

The CDR3 bases are TGTGCCACGGCCGGTAGAGCCCTGGGGGGTCAGATCTACTTC. As protein: CATAGRALGGQIYF. The chain links TRBV15 to TRBJ2-7; perhaps TRBD2 as D (6 bases). The CDR3 spans 14 residues. V gave up 9 bases and J gave up 13 bases, with 28 bases separating them. The germline gives CDR1 LNHNV, CDR2 YYDKDF (reference sequence).

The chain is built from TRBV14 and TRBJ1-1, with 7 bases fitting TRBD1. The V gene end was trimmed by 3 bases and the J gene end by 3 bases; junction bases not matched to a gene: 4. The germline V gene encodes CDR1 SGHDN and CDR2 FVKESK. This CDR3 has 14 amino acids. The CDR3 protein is CASSHPQGDTEAFF. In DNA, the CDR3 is TGTGCCAGCAGCCATCCCCAGGGGGACACTGAAGCTTTCTTT.

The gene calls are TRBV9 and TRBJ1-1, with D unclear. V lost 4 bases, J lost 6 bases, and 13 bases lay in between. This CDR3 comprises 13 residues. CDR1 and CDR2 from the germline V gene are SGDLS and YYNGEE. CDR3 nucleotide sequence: TGTGCCAGCAGCCTACCCCCCCGAGCTGAAGCTTTCTTT. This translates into CASSLPPRAEAFF. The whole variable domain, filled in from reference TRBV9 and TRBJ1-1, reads DSGVTQTPKHLITATGQRVTLRCSPRSGDLSVYWYQQSLDQGLQFLIQYYNGEERAKGNILERFSAQQFPDLHSELNLSSLELGDSALYFCASSLPPRAEAFFGQGTRLTVV.

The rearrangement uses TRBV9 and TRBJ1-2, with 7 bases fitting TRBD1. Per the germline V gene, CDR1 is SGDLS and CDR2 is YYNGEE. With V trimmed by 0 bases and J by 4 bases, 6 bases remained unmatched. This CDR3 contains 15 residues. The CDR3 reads CASSVEGAGIYGYTF. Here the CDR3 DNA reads TGTGCCAGCAGCGTAGAGGGGGCAGGGATCTATGGCTACACCTTC.

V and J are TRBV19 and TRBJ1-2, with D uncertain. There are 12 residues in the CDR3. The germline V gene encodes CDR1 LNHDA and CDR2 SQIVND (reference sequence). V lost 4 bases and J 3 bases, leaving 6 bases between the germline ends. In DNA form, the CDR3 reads TGTGCCAGTAGTACCACAGACTATGGCTACACCTTC. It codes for CASSTTDYGYTF.

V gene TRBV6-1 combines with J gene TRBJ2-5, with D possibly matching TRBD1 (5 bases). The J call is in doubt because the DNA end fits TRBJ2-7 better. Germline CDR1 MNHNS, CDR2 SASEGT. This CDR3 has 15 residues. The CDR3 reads CASSEIETVTYEQYF. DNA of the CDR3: TGTGCCAGCAGTGAAATTGAGACAGTAACCTACGAGCAGTACTTC.

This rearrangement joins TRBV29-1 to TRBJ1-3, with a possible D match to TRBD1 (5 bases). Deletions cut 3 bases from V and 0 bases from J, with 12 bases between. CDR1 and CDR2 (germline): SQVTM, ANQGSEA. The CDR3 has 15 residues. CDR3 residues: CSVDPGGGSGNTIYF. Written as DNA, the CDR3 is TGCAGCGTTGACCCCGGGGGGGGCTCTGGAAACACCATATATTTT.

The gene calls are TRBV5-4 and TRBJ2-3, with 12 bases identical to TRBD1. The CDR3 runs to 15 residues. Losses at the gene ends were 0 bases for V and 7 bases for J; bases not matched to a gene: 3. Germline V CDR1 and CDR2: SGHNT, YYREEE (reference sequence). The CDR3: CASSLGDRGRNTQYF. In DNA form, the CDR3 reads TGTGCCAGCAGCTTGGGGGACAGGGGGCGGAATACGCAGTATTTT.

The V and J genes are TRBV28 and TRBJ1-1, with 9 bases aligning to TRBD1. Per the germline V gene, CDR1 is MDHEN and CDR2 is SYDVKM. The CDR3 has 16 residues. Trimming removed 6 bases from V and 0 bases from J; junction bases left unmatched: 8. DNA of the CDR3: TGTGCCAGCAGCACATACAGGGGGCCCTTGAACACTGAAGCTTTCTTT. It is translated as CASSTYRGPLNTEAFF.

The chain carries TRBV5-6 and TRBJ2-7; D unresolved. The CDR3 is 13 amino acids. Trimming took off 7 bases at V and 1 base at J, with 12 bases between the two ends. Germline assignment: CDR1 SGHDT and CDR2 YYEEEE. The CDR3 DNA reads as TGTGCCAGCGGCACAACATCTTCCTACGAGCAGTACTTC. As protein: CASGTTSSYEQYF.